The rows below give T cell receptor beta chains drawn from one sample of a study of blood T cell repertoires in COVID-19. Measured with immunoSEQ multiplex PCR; TCRdb has only the in-frame clones, and not every one. This table has 150,000 to 200,000 clones, more than 75% appearing once. The specimen was peripheral blood. The source is a man in his 70s with acute or convalescent COVID-19. Both conserved end residues are part of each CDR3. The listing skips clone size in some rows; elsewhere it reads once, few, many or a size class.

v_gene: TRBV5-1; j_gene: TRBJ1-6; abundance: NA; CDR3aa: CASSPDTSSYNSPLHF
v_gene: TRBV5-6; j_gene: TRBJ2-1; abundance: NA; CDR3aa: CASSLGPLDNEQFF
v_gene: TRBV11-2; j_gene: TRBJ2-1; abundance: NA; CDR3aa: CASSLGTGTYNEQFF
v_gene: TRBV10-3; j_gene: TRBJ1-1; abundance: NA; CDR3aa: CAIRVGGVVEAFF
v_gene: TRBV5-1; j_gene: TRBJ1-2; abundance: once; CDR3aa: CASSLGLDGYTF
v_gene: TRBV25-1; j_gene: TRBJ1-2; abundance: few; CDR3aa: CASSVRQFFYGYTF
v_gene: TRBV4-2; j_gene: TRBJ2-7; abundance: NA; CDR3aa: CASSLTPSEGYEQYF
v_gene: TRBV10-3; j_gene: TRBJ1-1; abundance: NA; CDR3aa: CAIKKQGADTEAFF
v_gene: TRBV27; j_gene: TRBJ2-2; abundance: NA; CDR3aa: CASSFGWGEGSRSGELFF
v_gene: TRBV29-1; j_gene: TRBJ1-5; abundance: few; CDR3aa: CSVYSGKSDQPQHF
v_gene: TRBV9; j_gene: TRBJ2-1; abundance: NA; CDR3aa: CASSVGGVPAYNEQFF
v_gene: TRBV27; j_gene: TRBJ2-4; abundance: NA; CDR3aa: CASRGTSGHKNIQYF
v_gene: TRBV5-1; j_gene: TRBJ2-2; abundance: NA; CDR3aa: CASSLDRAGTGELFF
v_gene: TRBV5-5; j_gene: TRBJ2-1; abundance: NA; CDR3aa: CASSLGTGLYNEQFF
v_gene: TRBV30; j_gene: TRBJ2-7; abundance: NA; CDR3aa: CAWRGQSRGIVGF
v_gene: TRBV5-8; j_gene: TRBJ2-3; abundance: NA; CDR3aa: CASSFRDWYTDTQYF
v_gene: TRBV6-4; j_gene: TRBJ1-1; abundance: NA; CDR3aa: CASSAGRDASFF
v_gene: TRBV19; j_gene: TRBJ1-1; abundance: NA; CDR3aa: CASSMGTSNTEAFF
v_gene: TRBV2; j_gene: TRBJ1-2; abundance: NA; CDR3aa: CAVNEEGATYGYTF
v_gene: TRBV14; j_gene: TRBJ1-5; abundance: few; CDR3aa: CASSQDWQPGSNQPQHF
v_gene: TRBV5-1; j_gene: TRBJ1-5; abundance: NA; CDR3aa: CASSEPGQPQHF
v_gene: TRBV5-1; j_gene: TRBJ1-6; abundance: NA; CDR3aa: CASSYEGRGSPLHF
v_gene: TRBV7-3; j_gene: TRBJ2-3; abundance: NA; CDR3aa: CASSVAGAANLDTQYF
v_gene: TRBV5-1; j_gene: TRBJ2-7; abundance: NA; CDR3aa: CASSLGSGSSYEQYF
v_gene: TRBV11-2; j_gene: TRBJ1-6; abundance: NA; CDR3aa: CASSLDFRGDNSPLHF
v_gene: TRBV27; j_gene: TRBJ2-7; abundance: NA; CDR3aa: CASSLSRQGARYEQYF
v_gene: TRBV5-4; j_gene: TRBJ1-1; abundance: NA; CDR3aa: CASSLGGRANTEAFF
v_gene: TRBV24-1; j_gene: TRBJ2-1; abundance: NA; CDR3aa: CATSDPGDNEQFF
v_gene: TRBV2; j_gene: TRBJ2-5; abundance: NA; CDR3aa: CASSRSGQPEETQYF
v_gene: TRBV7-5; j_gene: TRBJ1-5; abundance: NA; CDR3aa: CVRSLYQAYSNQPQHF
v_gene: TRBV27; j_gene: TRBJ1-1; abundance: NA; CDR3aa: CASSLRRRQGVIYTEAFF
v_gene: TRBV2; j_gene: TRBJ1-2; abundance: NA; CDR3aa: CASVGDRANYGYTF
v_gene: TRBV4-1; j_gene: TRBJ2-1; abundance: NA; CDR3aa: CASKDRVPYNEQFF
v_gene: TRBV5-4; j_gene: TRBJ1-2; abundance: NA; CDR3aa: CASSLGGGSNYGYTF